This TCR beta chain was sequenced for a study of CD8 T cells in Susac syndrome. Findings and caveats of the study: It was acknowledged by the study that relatively few individuals were included in its TCR sequencing and HLA analysis.

As to this clonotype: The antigen is unknown.

Random-hexamer reverse transcription was applied to about 0.5 to 1 ug RNA. Across 54 Vbeta and 13 Jbeta, immunoSEQ multiplex PCR amplified TCR beta CDR3. TCRdb re-called the immunoSEQ multiplex PCR reads through MiXCR, storing one row per CDR3 protein. The sample carries 250,000 to 300,000 distinct CDR3 sequences, approximately 84% recorded once. Sequencing of TCR beta covered CD8+ and CD4+ T cells obtained from blood. Negative isolation yielded the CD8+ and CD4+ T cells, while FACS enriched the TEMRA cells. Germline values: CDR1 SEHNR, CDR2 FQNEAQ (reference sequence). Trimming left V 4 bases short and J 4 bases short, with 25 bases between. This CDR3 contains 18 residues.

This chain links TRBV7-9 with TRBJ1-1; possible D gene TRBD1, 6 bases. This clonotype was obtained from a human donor with multiple sclerosis. The sequencing input was CD8+ T cells from PBMCs. CDR3 residues: CASSSLQGGAERGTEAFF. The CDR3 DNA is TGTGCCAGCAGCTCACTACAGGGTGGCGCGGAACGGGGCACTGAAGCTTTCTTT.